The 8 T cell receptor beta chains below come from one sample, sequenced in a study of identifying expanded T cells in peripheral blood. Some clones are missing from TCRdb's copy, which holds only in-frame ones; the method was immunoSEQ multiplex PCR. Among more than 45,000 clones listed, roughly nine tenths were seen once. The sequenced material came from blood. The receptors were sampled from a person aged 18 to 70 in good health.

The chain couples TRBV18 to TRBJ1-1; no clear D gene. The CDR3 extends over 13 amino acids. V lost 3 bases and J 1 base, leaving 6 bases between the germline ends. CDR1 and CDR2 from the germline V gene are KGHSH and LQKENI. CDR3 nucleotide sequence: TGTGCCAGCTCACCGGAGGGGAACACTGAAGCTTTCTTT. Residues: CASSPEGNTEAFF.

This rearrangement joins TRBV5-6 to TRBJ2-5; TRBD1 matches at 9 bases. V trimming: 4 bases; J trimming: 2 bases; junction bases outside the gene matches: 6. The CDR3 contains 15 residues. Germline loops: CDR1 SGHDT, CDR2 YYEEEE. As DNA, the CDR3 is TGTGCCAGCAGCGCTCTGACAGGGGGGCAAGAGACCCAGTACTTC. As protein: CASSALTGGQETQYF.

This chain connects TRBV5-6 to TRBJ1-2; 7 bases fit TRBD1. Per germline, CDR1 SGHDT and CDR2 YYEEEE. The ends lost 0 bases at V and 9 bases at J; junction bases unmatched: 5. This CDR3 spans 13 amino acids. Here the CDR3 reads CASSLDRGSSYTF. The CDR3 coding sequence is TGTGCCAGCAGCTTGGACAGGGGATCAAGCTACACCTTC. The full variable domain, completed using reference TRBV5-6 and TRBJ1-2, is DAGVTQSPTHLIKTRGQQVTLRCSPKSGHDTVSWYQQALGQGPQFIFQYYEEEERQRGNFPDRFSGHQFPNYSSELNVNALLLGDSALYLCASSLDRGSSYTFGSGTRLTVV.

V gene TRBV6-7 combines with J gene TRBJ1-6, with D perhaps TRBD1 (6 bases). TRBV6-7 is flagged as an ORF with uncertain function. V dropped 0 bases and J dropped 8 bases, with 17 bases sitting between them. The CDR3 has 17 residues. CDR3 bases: TGTGCCAGCAGTTACTCCCCAGGGGAAGGGCGTGATTCACCCCTCCACTTT. Its protein is CASSYSPGEGRDSPLHF.

The chain joins TRBV19 to TRBJ1-2; 7 bases line up with TRBD1. This CDR3 has 13 residues. Germline values: CDR1 LNHDA, CDR2 SQIVND (reference sequence). Germline trimming cut 8 bases from V and 4 bases from J; bases unmatched to any gene: 7. The CDR3, as DNA: TGTGCCAGTGCAAAGGACAGGTTCTATGGCTACACCTTC. Translating gives CASAKDRFYGYTF.

The chain combines TRBV29-1 with TRBJ1-5, with D perhaps TRBD1 (6 bases). The V end was cut by 4 bases, the J end by 1 base, with 8 bases between. This CDR3 has 13 residues. Germline CDR1 is SQVTM and CDR2 is ANQGSEA. The CDR3 DNA sequence: TGCAGCGTTGGGCAGGGGAGCAATCAGCCCCAGCATTTT. Translated, it gives CSVGQGSNQPQHF.

CDR3: CASSPRVQESGNTIYF. CDR3 in DNA: TGTGCCAGCAGCCCCAGGGTGCAGGAGTCGGGAAACACCATATATTTT. The chain is built from TRBV7-2 and TRBJ1-3; possible D gene TRBD1, 5 bases. The germline V gene has CDR1 SGHTA and CDR2 FQGNSA. The CDR3 consists of 16 residues. V lost 5 bases to trimming and J lost 4 bases, with 18 bases between them.

Here the CDR3 reads CASSLSTGQQYEQYF. CDR3 nucleotide sequence: TGCGCCAGCAGCTTGAGCACAGGCCAGCAGTACGAGCAGTACTTC. The chain employs TRBV5-1 and TRBJ2-7; TRBD1 might be the D (5 bases). The V gene lost 1 base and the J gene lost 4 bases, with 15 bases spanning the gap. Germline V lookup: CDR1 SGHRS, CDR2 YFSETQ. The CDR3 has 15 residues.